Below, 9 T cell receptor beta chains from the same sample are listed, as sequenced in a study of Ad26.COV2.S vaccination and SARS-CoV-2 variants. Libraries were prepared by immunoSEQ multiplex PCR; TCRdb keeps only in-frame clonotypes and omits some of them. The data show roughly 420,000 clones, around 89% seen once. The treatment here: some 20 received Ad26.COV2.S at low or high dose, single or two shots; a few received placebo; per-sample allocation not given. Sampling was done on day 63 after the first vaccine or placebo injection. The sample here was peripheral blood, taken in a trial of Ad26.COV2.S vaccine versus placebo. These TCRs come from a person aged 18-60 years who received the Ad26.COV2.S COVID-19 vaccine or a placebo.

The V call is TRBV9, the J call TRBJ1-5; tentatively, D is TRBD1 (5 bases). V was clipped by 3 bases and J by 5 bases, with 15 bases between them. The CDR3 consists of 15 residues. CDR1 is SGDLS and CDR2 is YYNGEE in the germline V gene. The DNA for the CDR3 is TGTGCCAGCAGCGGGGCAGGGAACTACGATCAGCCCCAGCATTTT. Protein sequence: CASSGAGNYDQPQHF.

The chain uses TRBV7-3 and TRBJ2-5; D possibly corresponds to TRBD1 (6 bases). Germline CDR1 is SGHTA and CDR2 is FQGTGA. The CDR3 extends over 14 amino acids. V lost 3 bases to trimming and J lost 5 bases, with 13 bases between them. The CDR3 bases are TGTGCCAGCAGCTTGGAGAACAGGGCGGAGACCCAGTACTTC. Translating it yields CASSLENRAETQYF. Variable domain in full (rest from reference TRBV7-3 and TRBJ2-5): GAGVSQTPSNKVTEKGKYVELRCDPISGHTALYWYRQSLGQGPEFLIYFQGTGAADDSGLPNDRFFAVRPEGSVSTLKIQRTERGDSAVYLCASSLENRAETQYFGPGTRLLVL.

This clone was recorded a few times. This chain connects TRBV19 to TRBJ2-7, with unresolved D. Trimming took 3 bases from V and 0 from J, leaving 3 bases between them. From germline, CDR1 is LNHDA and CDR2 SQIVND (reference sequence). The CDR3 covers 12 residues. The CDR3 loop is CASSMTSYEQYF. The DNA of the CDR3 is TGTGCCAGTAGTATGACCTCCTACGAGCAGTACTTC. Full variable domain (missing parts from reference TRBV19 and TRBJ2-7): DGGITQSPKYLFRKEGQNVTLSCEQNLNHDAMYWYRQDPGQGLRLIYYSQIVNDFQKGDIAEGYSVSREKKESFPLTVTSAQKNPTAFYLCASSMTSYEQYFGPGTRLTVT.

The V and J genes are TRBV19 and TRBJ1-1; D is perhaps TRBD1 (5 bases). This CDR3 is 11 amino acids long. From germline, CDR1 is LNHDA and CDR2 SQIVND (reference sequence). The V end lost 3 bases, the J end lost 10 bases, and 9 bases lay between the germline ends. In nucleotides, the CDR3 is TGTGCCAGTAGTATGGGGCAGGTAGCTTTCTTT. Translated: CASSMGQVAFF.

This clone has a single count. The rearrangement links TRBV3-1 (or the pseudogene TRBV3-2) to TRBJ1-2; D gene unclear. The CDR3 covers 14 residues. V lost 5 bases to trimming and J lost 4 bases, with 14 bases between them. Per the germline V gene, CDR1 is LGHDT and CDR2 is YNNKEL (reference sequence). The DNA for the CDR3 is TGTGCCAGCAGCGAACCGATTCCCAGCTATGGCTACACCTTC. It encodes CASSEPIPSYGYTF.

This clone was detected once. This sequence joins TRBV2 and TRBJ1-5, with TRBD1 matching over 10 bases. The junction had 8 bases not matched to a gene; V was cut back by 6 bases and J by 0 bases. CDR1 is SNHLY, CDR2 FYNNEI, per germline. The CDR3 extends over 17 amino acids. In nucleotides, the CDR3 is TGTGCCAGCAGCAGACAGGGGGCCCCTTATAGCAATCAGCCCCAGCATTTT. This codes for CASSRQGAPYSNQPQHF.

V gene TRBV28 combines with J gene TRBJ1-3, with 8 bases matching TRBD1. The CDR3 is made up of 15 amino acids. J gave up 6 bases and V 2 bases, and 6 bases lay outside the gene matches. Germline V lookup: CDR1 MDHEN, CDR2 SYDVKM. CDR3 region: CASSLPGQAVNTIYF. Here the CDR3 DNA reads TGTGCCAGCAGTTTACCGGGACAGGCTGTAAACACCATATATTTT.

The CDR3 sequence: CASSLYQDTEAFF. The CDR3 nucleotides are TGTGCCAGCAGCTTGTATCAGGACACTGAAGCTTTCTTT. The genes are TRBV11-3 and TRBJ1-1; D remains unclear. This CDR3 has 13 residues. Trimming pared 3 bases from V and 3 bases from J, leaving 8 bases between. Germline V gene sequence: CDR1 SGHNT, CDR2 YENEEA.

The chain links TRBV19 to TRBJ1-2; possibly TRBD1 for D (5 bases). V was cut by 5 bases and J by 4 bases, with 26 bases left in between. The CDR3 runs to 18 residues. Germline V CDR1 and CDR2: LNHDA, SQIVND (reference sequence). CDR3 in DNA: TGTGCCAGTAGTTCCCAGGGCCCCAGCTACGTAGGGACCTATGGCTACACCTTC. This encodes CASSSQGPSYVGTYGYTF. Using reference TRBV19 and TRBJ1-2 for the parts outside the CDR3, the full variable domain is DGGITQSPKYLFRKEGQNVTLSCEQNLNHDAMYWYRQDPGQGLRLIYYSQIVNDFQKGDIAEGYSVSREKKESFPLTVTSAQKNPTAFYLCASSSQGPSYVGTYGYTFGSGTRLTVV.